One and the same sample provided the 4 T cell receptor beta chains below, sequenced in a study of blood T cell repertoires in COVID-19. The method was immunoSEQ multiplex PCR; TCRdb's version includes in-frame clones alone and lacks a portion of them. The table records 70,000 or so clones, about 69% of them present only once. Sequencing was carried out using peripheral blood. These receptors were collected from a man in his 70s with acute or convalescent COVID-19.

V gene TRBV4-1 combines with J gene TRBJ2-2; possibly TRBD2 for D (6 bases). CDR1 MGHRA and CDR2 YSYEKL come from the germline V gene. With 4 bases removed from V and 4 bases from J, the gap between germline ends came to 16 bases. The CDR3 is 16 amino acids. This chain's CDR3 is CASSPPGLYLTGELFF. Here the CDR3 DNA reads TGCGCCAGCAGCCCCCCGGGACTCTACCTCACCGGGGAGCTGTTTTTT.

This chain joins TRBV28 and TRBJ2-7, with TRBD2 matching 7 bases. Germline CDR1 MDHEN, CDR2 SYDVKM. V lost 5 bases and J lost 2; bases outside the gene matches: 9. This CDR3 has 15 residues. The CDR3, as DNA: TGTGCCAGCAGTCCCTACATGGGGGGGACCTACGAGCAGTACTTC. It specifies CASSPYMGGTYEQYF.

V and J are TRBV19 and TRBJ2-7, with 14 bases that match TRBD2. Germline CDR1 and CDR2: LNHDA and SQIVND (reference sequence). The CDR3 runs 18 residues. The J segment lost 2 bases and the V segment lost 2 bases, leaving 8 bases of the junction unmatched. CDR3 DNA sequence: TGTGCCAGTAGTATACGGGCCGGGACTAGCGGGGGTACCTACGAGCAGTACTTC. Its translation: CASSIRAGTSGGTYEQYF.

The rearrangement links TRBV13 to TRBJ2-7, with D possibly TRBD1 on 7 matching bases. Germline CDR1 and CDR2: PRHDT and FYEKMQ (reference sequence). The CDR3 sequence is 15 residues long. The V gene lost 5 bases and the J gene lost 0 bases, with 14 bases spanning the gap. The CDR3 is CASSPGGRPSYEQYF. DNA of the CDR3: TGTGCCAGCAGCCCAGGGGGGAGGCCCTCCTACGAGCAGTACTTC.